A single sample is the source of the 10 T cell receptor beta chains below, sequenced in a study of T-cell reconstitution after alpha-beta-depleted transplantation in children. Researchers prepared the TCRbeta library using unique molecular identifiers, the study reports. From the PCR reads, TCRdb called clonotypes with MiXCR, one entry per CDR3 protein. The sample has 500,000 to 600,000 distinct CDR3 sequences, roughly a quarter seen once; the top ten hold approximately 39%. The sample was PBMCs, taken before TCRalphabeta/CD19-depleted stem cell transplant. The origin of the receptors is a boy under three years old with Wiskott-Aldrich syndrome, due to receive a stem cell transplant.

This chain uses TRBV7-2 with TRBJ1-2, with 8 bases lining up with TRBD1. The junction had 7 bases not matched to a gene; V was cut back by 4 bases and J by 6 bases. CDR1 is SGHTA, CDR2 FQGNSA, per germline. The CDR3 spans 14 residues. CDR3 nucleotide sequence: TGTGCCAGCAGCTCCCCAGGGGGCAGGAATGGCTACACCTTC. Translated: CASSSPGGRNGYTF.

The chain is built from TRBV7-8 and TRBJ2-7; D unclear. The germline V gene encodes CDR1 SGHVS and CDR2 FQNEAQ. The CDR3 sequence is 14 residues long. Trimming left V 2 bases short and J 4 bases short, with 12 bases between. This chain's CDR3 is CASSLSGDLYEQYF. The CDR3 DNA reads TGTGCCAGCAGCTTATCAGGAGACCTTTACGAGCAGTACTTC. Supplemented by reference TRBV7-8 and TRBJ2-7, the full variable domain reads GAGVSQSPRYKVAKRGQDVALRCDPISGHVSLFWYQQALGQGPEFLTYFQNEAQLDKSGLPSDRFFAERPEGSVSTLKIQRTQQEDSAVYLCASSLSGDLYEQYFGPGTRLTVT.

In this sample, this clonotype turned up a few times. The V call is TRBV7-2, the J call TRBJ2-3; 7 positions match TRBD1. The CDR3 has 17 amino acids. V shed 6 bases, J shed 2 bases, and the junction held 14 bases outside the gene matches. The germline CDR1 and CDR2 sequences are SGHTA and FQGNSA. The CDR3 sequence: CASSFPTQGTYTDTQYF. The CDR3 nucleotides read TGTGCCAGCAGTTTCCCGACACAGGGGACCTACACAGATACGCAGTATTTT.

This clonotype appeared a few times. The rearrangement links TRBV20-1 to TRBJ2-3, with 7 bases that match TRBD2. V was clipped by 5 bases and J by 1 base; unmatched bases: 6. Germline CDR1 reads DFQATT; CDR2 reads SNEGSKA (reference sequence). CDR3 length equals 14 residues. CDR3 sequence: CSAQAGVGTDTQYF. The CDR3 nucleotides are TGCAGTGCTCAGGCGGGAGTGGGCACAGATACGCAGTATTTT.

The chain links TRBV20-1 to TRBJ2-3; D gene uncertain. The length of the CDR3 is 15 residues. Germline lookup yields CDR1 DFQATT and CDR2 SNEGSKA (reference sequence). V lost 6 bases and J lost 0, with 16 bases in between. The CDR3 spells CSAPPKTSSTDTQYF. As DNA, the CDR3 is TGCAGTGCCCCACCCAAGACGTCTAGCACAGATACGCAGTATTTT.

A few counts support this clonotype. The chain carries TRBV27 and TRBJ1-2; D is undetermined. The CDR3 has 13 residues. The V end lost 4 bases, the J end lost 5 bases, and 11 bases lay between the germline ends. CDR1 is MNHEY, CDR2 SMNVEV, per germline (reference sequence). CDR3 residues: CASSWANGYGYTF. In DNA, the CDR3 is TGTGCCAGCAGTTGGGCCAACGGATATGGCTACACCTTC.

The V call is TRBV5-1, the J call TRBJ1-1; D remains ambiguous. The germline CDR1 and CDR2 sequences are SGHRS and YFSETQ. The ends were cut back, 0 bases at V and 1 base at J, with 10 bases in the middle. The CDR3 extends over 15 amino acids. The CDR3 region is CASSLGAWQNTEAFF. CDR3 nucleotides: TGCGCCAGCAGCTTGGGTGCTTGGCAGAACACTGAAGCTTTCTTT.

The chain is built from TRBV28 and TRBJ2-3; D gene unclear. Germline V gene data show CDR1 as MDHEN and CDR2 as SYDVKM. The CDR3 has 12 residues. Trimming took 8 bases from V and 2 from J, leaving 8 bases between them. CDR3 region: CASHGNTDTQYF. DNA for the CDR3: TGTGCCAGCCACGGAAACACAGATACGCAGTATTTT.

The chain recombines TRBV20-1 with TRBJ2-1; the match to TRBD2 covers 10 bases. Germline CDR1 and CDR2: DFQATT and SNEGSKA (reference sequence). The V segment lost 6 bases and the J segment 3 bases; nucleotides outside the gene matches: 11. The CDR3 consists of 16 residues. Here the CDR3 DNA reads TGCAGTGCCAGAATAGCGGGAGGAAGGCTCTACAATGAGCAGTTCTTC. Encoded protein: CSARIAGGRLYNEQFF.

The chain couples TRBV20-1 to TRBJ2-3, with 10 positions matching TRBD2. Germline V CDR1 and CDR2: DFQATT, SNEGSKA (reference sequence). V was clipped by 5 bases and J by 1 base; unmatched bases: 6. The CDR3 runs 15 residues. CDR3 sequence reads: CSAPRSGRGTDTQYF. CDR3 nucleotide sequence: TGCAGTGCTCCCAGAAGCGGGAGGGGCACAGATACGCAGTATTTT.